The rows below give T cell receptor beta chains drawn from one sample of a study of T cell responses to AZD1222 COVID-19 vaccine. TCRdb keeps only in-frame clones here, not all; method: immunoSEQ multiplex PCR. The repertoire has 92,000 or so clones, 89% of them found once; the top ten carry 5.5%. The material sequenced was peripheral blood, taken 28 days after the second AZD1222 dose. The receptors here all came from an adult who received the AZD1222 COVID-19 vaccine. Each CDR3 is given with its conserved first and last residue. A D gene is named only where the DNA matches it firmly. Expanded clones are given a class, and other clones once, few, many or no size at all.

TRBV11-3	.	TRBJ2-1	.	CASSLDPFGQLIYNEQFF	TGTGCCAGCAGCTTAGATCCCTTTGGACAGTTGATTTACAATGAGCAGTTCTTC
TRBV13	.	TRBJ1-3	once	CASSPESSSGNTIYF	TGTGCCAGCAGCCCCGAGAGTAGCTCTGGAAACACCATATATTTT
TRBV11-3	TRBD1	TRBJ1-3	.	CASSQDRVRLNTIYF	TGTGCCAGCAGCCAGGACAGGGTAAGGTTAAACACCATATATTTT
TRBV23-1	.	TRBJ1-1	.	CASSPGREAFF	TGCGCCAGCAGTCCCGGGCGTGAAGCTTTCTTT
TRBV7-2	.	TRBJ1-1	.	CASRMDSRGTEAFF	TGTGCCAGCAGAATGGACAGCCGGGGCACTGAAGCTTTCTTT
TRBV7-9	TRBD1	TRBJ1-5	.	CASSSSDRGDQPQHF	TGTGCCAGCAGCTCCAGCGACAGGGGTGATCAGCCCCAGCATTTT
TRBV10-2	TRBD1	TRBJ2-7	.	CASSGGTGLSYEQYF	TGCGCCAGCAGTGGAGGGACAGGGCTCTCCTACGAGCAGTACTTC
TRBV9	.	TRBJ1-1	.	CASSTGPLIGTEAFF	TGTGCCAGCAGCACGGGGCCACTTATAGGCACTGAAGCTTTCTTT
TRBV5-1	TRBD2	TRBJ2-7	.	CASGTGGAGIYEQYF	TGCGCCAGCGGAACCGGGGGGGCTGGTATCTACGAGCAGTACTTC
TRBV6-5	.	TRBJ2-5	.	CASKLETQYF	TGTGCCAGCAAACTAGAGACCCAGTACTTC
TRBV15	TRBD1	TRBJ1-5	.	CATSTTGTGYDSNQPQHF	TGTGCCACCAGCACAACCGGGACAGGATACGATAGCAATCAGCCCCAGCATTTT
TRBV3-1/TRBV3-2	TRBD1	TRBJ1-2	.	CASSDRGTGAGYTF	TGTGCCAGCAGCGATCGCGGGACAGGGGCTGGCTACACCTTC
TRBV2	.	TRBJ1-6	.	CASRDIRKAPLHF	TGTGCCAGCCGGGACATAAGGAAGGCACCCCTCCACTTT
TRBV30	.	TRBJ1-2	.	CAWSVRGGSGYTF	TGTGCCTGGAGTGTAAGGGGCGGGTCCGGCTACACCTTC
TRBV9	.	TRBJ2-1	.	CASSPVSSYNEQFF	TGTGCCAGCAGCCCCGTAAGCTCCTACAATGAGCAGTTCTTC
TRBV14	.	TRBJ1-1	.	CASSQGGRTEAFF	TGTGCCAGCAGCCAAGGTGGGAGGACTGAAGCTTTCTTT
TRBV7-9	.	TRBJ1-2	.	CASSFPTGSDGYTF	TGTGCCAGCAGCTTCCCCACAGGTTCGGATGGCTACACCTTC
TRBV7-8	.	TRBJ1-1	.	CASSKNGLRGTEAFF	TGTGCCAGCAGCAAAAATGGACTGCGGGGCACTGAAGCTTTCTTT
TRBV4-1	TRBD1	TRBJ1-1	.	CASSQDLNRGGSGAFF	TGCGCCAGCAGCCAAGACCTAAACAGGGGGGGTTCTGGAGCTTTCTTT
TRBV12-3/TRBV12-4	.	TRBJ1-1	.	CASSPLYTEAFF	TGTGCCAGCAGCCCATTGTACACTGAAGCTTTCTTT
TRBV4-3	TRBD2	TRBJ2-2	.	CASSQVAGGPSTGELFF	TGCGCCAGCAGCCAAGTAGCGGGGGGGCCAAGCACCGGGGAGCTGTTTTTT
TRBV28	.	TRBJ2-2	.	CASSAPGLNTGELFF	TGTGCCAGCAGTGCCCCAGGGTTGAACACCGGGGAGCTGTTTTTT
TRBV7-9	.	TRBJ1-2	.	CASSLVVRVTGGYTF	TGTGCCAGCAGCTTAGTGGTCAGAGTCACCGGTGGCTACACCTTC
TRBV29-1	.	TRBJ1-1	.	CSVERGEAFF	TGCAGCGTTGAAAGGGGGGAAGCTTTCTTT
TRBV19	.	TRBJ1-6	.	CASKISSYNSPLHF	TGTGCCAGTAAGATCAGCTCCTATAATTCACCCCTCCACTTT
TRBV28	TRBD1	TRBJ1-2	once	CASSSLTGGNYGYTF	TGTGCCAGCAGTTCTTTGACAGGGGGGAACTATGGCTACACCTTC
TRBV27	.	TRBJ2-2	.	CASRAGVAGELFF	TGTGCCAGCCGGGCCGGGGTGGCCGGGGAGCTGTTTTTT
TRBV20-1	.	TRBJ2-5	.	CSAISETQYF	TGCAGTGCTATCTCAGAGACCCAGTACTTC
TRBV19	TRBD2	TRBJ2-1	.	CASSLAGGLGEQFF	TGTGCCAGTAGTTTAGCGGGGGGGCTCGGTGAGCAGTTCTTC
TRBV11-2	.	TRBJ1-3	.	CASSFSQGNTIYF	TGTGCCAGCAGCTTCTCCCAGGGAAACACCATATATTTT
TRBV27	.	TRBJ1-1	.	CASSLARMNTEAFF	TGTGCCAGCAGTTTAGCCAGAATGAACACTGAAGCTTTCTTT
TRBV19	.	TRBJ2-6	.	CASSIDGSSGANVLTF	TGTGCCAGTAGTATAGATGGCAGCTCTGGGGCCAACGTCCTGACTTTC
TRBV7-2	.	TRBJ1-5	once	CASSLGVFGNQPQHF	TGTGCCAGCAGCTTAGGGGTATTCGGCAATCAGCCCCAGCATTTT
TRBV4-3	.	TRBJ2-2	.	CASSPYPGELFF	TGCGCCAGCAGCCCCTATCCCGGGGAGCTGTTTTTT
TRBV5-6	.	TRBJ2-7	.	CASSLRSFRGYEQYF	TGTGCCAGCAGCTTGAGGAGCTTTAGGGGCTACGAGCAGTACTTC
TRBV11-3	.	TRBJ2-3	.	CASSLGGVPPSTDTQYF	TGTGCCAGCAGCTTAGGGGGAGTCCCTCCTAGCACAGATACGCAGTATTTT
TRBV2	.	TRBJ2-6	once	CASSGTFSGANVLTF	TGTGCCAGCAGTGGGACCTTCTCTGGGGCCAACGTCCTGACTTTC
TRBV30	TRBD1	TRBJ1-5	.	CAWSDGTVNQPQHF	TGTGCCTGGAGCGACGGGACAGTCAATCAGCCCCAGCATTTT
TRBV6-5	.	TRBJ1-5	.	CASGRTYSNQPQHF	TGTGCCAGCGGGAGAACTTATAGCAATCAGCCCCAGCATTTT
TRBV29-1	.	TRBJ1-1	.	CSVDRQLNTEAFF	TGCAGCGTTGATCGGCAATTGAACACTGAAGCTTTCTTT
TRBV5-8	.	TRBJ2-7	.	CASRYEGGYEQYF	TGTGCCAGCAGATACGAGGGCGGGTACGAGCAGTACTTC
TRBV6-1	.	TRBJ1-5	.	CASSEAGGFYSNQPQHF	TGTGCCAGCAGTGAAGCGGGGGGGTTTTATAGCAATCAGCCCCAGCATTTT
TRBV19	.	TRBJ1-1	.	CASSSLQGVTEAFF	TGTGCCAGTAGTAGTCTCCAGGGTGTCACTGAAGCTTTCTTT
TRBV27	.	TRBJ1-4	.	CASSTRQTKGEKLFF	TGTGCCAGCAGTACCCGACAGACAAAAGGTGAAAAACTGTTTTTT
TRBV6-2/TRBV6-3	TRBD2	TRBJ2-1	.	CASSYRTSGRSEQFF	TGTGCCAGCAGTTACCGGACTAGCGGGAGGTCTGAGCAGTTCTTC
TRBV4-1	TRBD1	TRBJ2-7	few	CASSQEPGQGGYEQYF	TGCGCCAGCAGCCAAGAACCGGGACAGGGAGGCTACGAGCAGTACTTC
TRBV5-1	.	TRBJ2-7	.	CASSLEGVRGNEQYF	TGCGCCAGCAGCCTGGAGGGGGTTCGAGGGAACGAGCAGTACTTC
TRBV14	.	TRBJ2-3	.	CASSQTRASTDTQYF	TGTGCCAGCAGCCAAACTAGGGCTAGCACAGATACGCAGTATTTT
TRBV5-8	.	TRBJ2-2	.	CASRRQSTGELFF	TGTGCCAGCCGCCGACAGAGCACCGGGGAGCTGTTTTTT
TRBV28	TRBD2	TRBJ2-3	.	CASSHGRGDTDTQYF	TGTGCCAGCAGTCACGGGCGGGGGGACACAGATACGCAGTATTTT
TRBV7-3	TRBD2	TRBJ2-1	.	CASSPNAGLAGNEQFF	TGTGCCAGCAGCCCAAACGCGGGACTAGCTGGGAATGAGCAGTTCTTC
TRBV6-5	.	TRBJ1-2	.	CASSYGVGYSGYTF	TGTGCCAGCAGTTACGGGGTAGGATATTCTGGCTACACCTTC
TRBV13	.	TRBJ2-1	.	CASSPSRVYNEQFF	TGTGCCAGCAGCCCGAGTAGAGTTTACAATGAGCAGTTCTTC
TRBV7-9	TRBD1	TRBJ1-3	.	CASSQTGQLGNTIYF	TGTGCCAGCAGCCAAACGGGACAGCTTGGAAACACCATATATTTT
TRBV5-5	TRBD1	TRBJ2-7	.	CASSLGQGEHEQYF	TGTGCCAGCAGCTTGGGTCAGGGGGAGCACGAGCAGTACTTC
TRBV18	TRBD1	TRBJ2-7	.	CASSRGQGEEQYF	TGTGCCAGCTCACGCGGACAGGGCGAAGAGCAGTACTTC
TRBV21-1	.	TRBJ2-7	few	CASSKLSPGSSYEQYF	TGTGCCAGCAGCAAACTGTCACCCGGTAGCTCCTACGAGCAGTACTTC
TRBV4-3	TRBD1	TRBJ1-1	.	CASSLGTAMNTEAFF	TGCGCCAGCAGCCTCGGGACAGCCATGAACACTGAAGCTTTCTTT
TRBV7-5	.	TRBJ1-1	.	CARSLSTEAFF	TGTGCCAGAAGCTTAAGCACTGAAGCTTTCTTT